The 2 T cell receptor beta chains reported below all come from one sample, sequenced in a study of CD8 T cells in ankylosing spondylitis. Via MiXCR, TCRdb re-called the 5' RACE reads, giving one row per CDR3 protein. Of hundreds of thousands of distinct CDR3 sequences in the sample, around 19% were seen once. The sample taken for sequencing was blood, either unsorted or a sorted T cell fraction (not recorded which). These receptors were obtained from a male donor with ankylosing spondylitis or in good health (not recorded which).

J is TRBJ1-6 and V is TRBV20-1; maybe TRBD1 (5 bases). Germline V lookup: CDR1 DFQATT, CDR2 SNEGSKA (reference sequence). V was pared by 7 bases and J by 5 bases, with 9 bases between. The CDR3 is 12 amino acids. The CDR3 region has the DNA TGCAGTGTTCCGACAGATAATTCACCCCTCCACTTT. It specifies CSVPTDNSPLHF.

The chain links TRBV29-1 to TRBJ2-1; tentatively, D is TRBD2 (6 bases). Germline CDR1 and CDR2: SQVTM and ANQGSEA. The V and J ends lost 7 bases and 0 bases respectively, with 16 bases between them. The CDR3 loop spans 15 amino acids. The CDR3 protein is CSGGGDLSSYNEQFF. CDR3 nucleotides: TGCAGCGGAGGCGGGGATCTTAGCTCCTACAATGAGCAGTTCTTC.